These T cell receptor beta chains were read from a single sample in a study of shared clonotypes between healthy human individuals. The data were produced by immunoSEQ multiplex PCR, yet TCRdb's version contains in-frame clones alone and is incomplete. Here the sample spans millions of clones, 85% to 95% being singletons. Sequences were obtained from naive CD4+ T cells sorted from blood. These receptors all stem from a man between 18 and 35 years old in good health. Each CDR3 is given with its conserved first and last residue. The D gene is left open where the match is weak. For some rows the clone size is stated as once, few or many, or as a class when expanded; others skip it.

TRBJ2-3 | TRBV14 | . | TRBD2 | CASSQDAGGPLTDTQYF | TGTGCCAGCAGCCAAGATGCGGGAGGGCCTTTAACGGACACGCAGTATTTT
TRBJ1-3 | TRBV9 | . | TRBD1 | CASSFDRAHGNTIYF | TGTGCCAGCAGCTTCGACAGGGCTCATGGAAACACCATATATTTT
TRBJ2-1 | TRBV5-4 | once | TRBD2 | CASSFLAGGQDEQFF | TGTGCCAGCAGCTTCCTAGCGGGGGGGCAAGATGAGCAGTTCTTC
TRBJ1-1 | TRBV19 | . | . | CASRHRAGANSKDTEAFF | TGTGCCAGCCGTCATAGGGCAGGGGCGAATTCCAAGGACACTGAAGCTTTCTTT
TRBJ1-5 | TRBV6-1 | . | . | CASRAGTLNQPQHF | TGTGCCAGCAGAGCTGGGACGTTGAATCAGCCCCAGCATTTT
TRBJ2-7 | TRBV18 | . | TRBD2 | CASSQTSGTYEQYF | TGTGCCAGCTCACAGACTAGCGGCACCTACGAGCAGTACTTC
TRBJ2-5 | TRBV7-8 | . | TRBD2 | CASSLRQGAGGETQYF | TGTGCCAGCAGCTTAAGACAAGGAGCGGGAGGAGAGACCCAGTACTTC
TRBJ2-7 | TRBV5-3 | . | TRBD1 | CARSPDREYEQYF | TGTGCCAGAAGTCCTGACAGGGAGTACGAGCAGTACTTC
TRBJ2-7 | TRBV9 | . | . | CASSREGKVYEQYF | TGTGCCAGCAGCAGAGAGGGTAAGGTCTACGAGCAGTACTTC
TRBJ2-7 | TRBV4-1 | . | TRBD1 | CASSPAGQGNYEQYF | TGCGCCAGCAGCCCGGCAGGACAGGGAAACTACGAGCAGTACTTC
TRBJ1-3 | TRBV29-1 | . | . | CSVEDQGITGNTIYF | TGCAGCGTTGAAGATCAGGGGATAACTGGAAACACCATATATTTT
TRBJ2-7 | TRBV7-2 | . | TRBD2 | CASSFLTSGGVSYEQYF | TGTGCCAGCAGCTTCCTGACTAGCGGGGGCGTCTCCTACGAGCAGTACTTC
TRBJ2-2 | TRBV5-4 | . | . | CASSLDSGGANTGELFF | TGTGCCAGCAGCTTGGATAGCGGTGGAGCGAACACCGGGGAGCTGTTTTTT
TRBJ1-2 | TRBV5-6 | . | . | CASSLGQYGYTF | TGTGCCAGCAGCTTAGGACAGTATGGCTACACCTTC
TRBJ1-2 | TRBV27 | . | . | CASSSYAGLGYTF | TGTGCCAGCAGTTCCTATGCGGGGCTTGGCTACACCTTC
TRBJ2-2 | TRBV5-1 | . | . | CASSLAGGRAAAGGELFF | TGCGCCAGCAGCTTGGCCGGGGGACGGGCAGCGGCAGGCGGGGAGCTGTTTTTT
TRBJ2-7 | TRBV5-4 | . | . | CASSWNLDSEQYF | TGTGCCAGCAGCTGGAACCTGGACAGCGAGCAGTACTTC
TRBJ2-7 | TRBV6-5 | . | . | CASSYSVIGVAYEQYF | TGTGCCAGCAGTTACTCGGTTATTGGGGTAGCCTACGAGCAGTACTTC
TRBJ2-7 | TRBV19 | once | . | CASRDSPRVGEQYF | TGTGCCAGTAGGGACTCCCCCAGGGTTGGCGAGCAGTACTTC
TRBJ2-2 | TRBV5-1 | . | . | CASSFGGMNTGELFF | TGCGCCAGCAGCTTTGGAGGGATGAACACCGGGGAGCTGTTTTTT
TRBJ2-1 | TRBV2 | . | TRBD1 | CASSEGTGRMNEQFF | TGTGCCAGCAGTGAAGGGACAGGGCGCATGAATGAGCAGTTCTTC
TRBJ2-5 | TRBV12-5 | . | . | CASANRLLGRGETQYF | TGTGCTAGTGCAAACAGGCTGCTTGGACGGGGAGAGACCCAGTACTTC
TRBJ2-5 | TRBV6-1 | . | . | CASSISGPYETQYF | TGTGCCAGCAGTATCTCTGGGCCATACGAGACCCAGTACTTC
TRBJ2-3 | TRBV7-9 | . | TRBD2 | CASSLSLAGSTDTQYF | TGTGCCAGCAGCTTAAGTCTAGCGGGGAGCACAGATACGCAGTATTTT
TRBJ1-1 | TRBV28 | once | . | CASSLFRGLATEAFF | TGTGCCAGCAGTTTATTTCGGGGGTTGGCCACTGAAGCTTTCTTT
TRBJ2-3 | TRBV28 | . | . | CASSLYPGGVLRTDTQYF | TGTGCCAGCAGTTTATATCCCGGAGGGGTGCTCCGCACAGATACGCAGTATTTT
TRBJ1-5 | TRBV28 | . | . | CASSLGGLQPQHF | TGTGCCAGCAGTTTAGGGGGGTTACAGCCCCAGCATTTT
TRBJ1-1 | TRBV7-2 | . | . | CASSFEVDTEAFF | TGTGCCAGCAGCTTTGAGGTCGACACTGAAGCTTTCTTT
TRBJ2-7 | TRBV18 | . | . | CASSPQPGYEQYF | TGTGCCAGCTCACCACAGCCGGGCTACGAGCAGTACTTC
TRBJ1-3 | TRBV6-1 | . | . | CASSEEAISGNTIYF | TGTGCCAGCAGTGAAGAAGCGATCTCTGGAAACACCATATATTTT
TRBJ1-5 | TRBV2 | once | TRBD1 | CASRGQGEQPQHF | TGTGCCAGCAGGGGACAGGGCGAGCAGCCCCAGCATTTT
TRBJ2-2 | TRBV4-1 | . | . | CASSHATVQGTGELFF | TGCGCCAGCAGCCACGCCACCGTTCAGGGGACCGGGGAGCTGTTTTTT
TRBJ2-7 | TRBV10-3 | . | TRBD1 | CAISESTGGGYEQYF | TGTGCCATCAGTGAGTCGACAGGGGGAGGCTACGAGCAGTACTTC
TRBJ1-1 | TRBV5-4 | . | TRBD1 | CASTMGQMNTEAFF | TGTGCCAGCACCATGGGACAGATGAACACTGAAGCTTTCTTT
TRBJ1-1 | TRBV6-5 | . | . | CASSYPGTTEAFF | TGTGCCAGCAGTTACCCTGGGACCACTGAAGCTTTCTTT
TRBJ2-7 | TRBV5-1 | few | . | CASSFIQALASLYEQYF | TGCGCCAGCAGCTTTATTCAGGCCCTCGCCTCCCTCTACGAGCAGTACTTC
TRBJ1-5 | TRBV6-6 | . | . | CAGSYRPGGNQPQHF | TGTGCCGGCAGTTACCGCCCAGGGGGCAATCAGCCCCAGCATTTT
TRBJ2-3 | TRBV7-2 | . | TRBD2 | CASSSGLAGGDTQYF | TGTGCCAGCAGCTCGGGACTAGCGGGAGGAGATACGCAGTATTTT
TRBJ2-6 | TRBV18 | . | . | CASSSGTSSSGANVLTF | TGTGCCAGCTCATCCGGGACTTCAAGCTCTGGGGCCAACGTCCTGACTTTC
TRBJ1-2 | TRBV2 | . | TRBD1 | CASSEALGQGAFGYTF | TGTGCCAGCAGTGAAGCGCTGGGGCAGGGGGCGTTTGGCTACACCTTC
TRBJ2-7 | TRBV7-9 | . | TRBD1 | CASSVATGGGHEQYF | TGTGCCAGCAGCGTCGCGACAGGGGGCGGGCACGAGCAGTACTTC
TRBJ1-6 | TRBV30 | . | TRBD1 | CAWSAGQGHSPLHF | TGTGCCTGGAGCGCCGGACAGGGCCATTCACCCCTCCACTTT
TRBJ2-7 | TRBV14 | . | . | CASSQVWAGGYEQYF | TGTGCCAGCAGCCAAGTCTGGGCAGGGGGGTACGAGCAGTACTTC
TRBJ2-7 | TRBV5-1 | . | TRBD2 | CASSPDGGVNFYEQYF | TGCGCCAGCAGCCCCGACGGGGGGGTGAACTTCTACGAGCAGTACTTC
TRBJ2-3 | TRBV5-4 | . | TRBD2 | CASSLAPSGGYTDTQYF | TGTGCCAGCAGCTTGGCCCCCAGCGGGGGATACACAGATACGCAGTATTTT
TRBJ1-5 | TRBV7-9 | . | . | CASSPRGPGVQPQHF | TGTGCCAGCAGCCCCCGGGGCCCGGGCGTTCAGCCCCAGCATTTT
TRBJ1-5 | TRBV2 | . | TRBD1 | CASSEGQGSNQPQHF | TGTGCCAGCAGTGAAGGACAGGGCTCCAATCAGCCCCAGCATTTT
TRBJ1-5 | TRBV7-2 | . | . | CASSLGGGSGQPQHF | TGTGCCAGCAGCTTAGGGGGAGGGTCGGGGCAGCCCCAGCATTTT
TRBJ2-2 | TRBV4-3 | . | TRBD2 | CASSQDWAGLLPRELFF | TGCGCCAGCAGCCAAGATTGGGCGGGACTACTCCCGAGGGAGCTGTTTTTT
TRBJ2-2 | TRBV28 | . | . | CASSEGGPFTGELFF | TGTGCCAGCAGCGAGGGGGGGCCATTCACCGGGGAGCTGTTTTTT
TRBJ2-7 | TRBV6-1 | . | . | CASSENRDYEQYF | TGTGCCAGCAGTGAAAACAGAGACTACGAGCAGTACTTC
TRBJ1-4 | TRBV27 | . | . | CASSLFPATNEKLFF | TGTGCCAGCAGTTTATTTCCAGCAACTAATGAAAAACTGTTTTTT
TRBJ1-4 | TRBV9 | . | . | CASSVGGINEKLFF | TGTGCCAGCAGCGTAGGCGGGATTAATGAAAAACTGTTTTTT
TRBJ1-2 | TRBV6-1 | . | . | CASSEAKHIVTMSYTF | TGTGCCAGCAGTGAAGCGAAGCACATCGTCACTATGAGCTACACCTTC
TRBJ2-7 | TRBV7-2 | . | TRBD1 | CASSLGQGVAYEQYF | TGTGCCAGCAGCTTAGGGCAGGGGGTTGCTTACGAGCAGTACTTC
TRBJ2-7 | TRBV29-1 | . | TRBD2 | CSVGSGASGQYEQYF | TGCAGCGTTGGCTCCGGGGCTAGCGGACAATACGAGCAGTACTTC
TRBJ1-2 | TRBV9 | . | TRBD1 | CASSATGGSGYGYTF | TGTGCCAGCAGCGCGACAGGGGGTTCGGGCTATGGCTACACCTTC
TRBJ1-6 | TRBV19 | . | TRBD1 | CASSKGTGESPLHF | TGTGCCAGTAGCAAAGGGACAGGCGAATCACCCCTCCACTTT
TRBJ2-2 | TRBV9 | . | . | CASSLSSPGNTGELFF | TGTGCCAGCAGCTTGTCTAGCCCCGGAAACACCGGGGAGCTGTTTTTT
TRBJ1-5 | TRBV2 | . | TRBD1 | CASNIGQVNQPQHF | TGTGCCAGCAATATCGGACAGGTCAATCAGCCCCAGCATTTT